The clone carrying this T cell receptor beta chain was recorded at least ten times. Its specificity is unknown. The V gene end was trimmed by 3 bases and the J gene end by 5 bases; junction bases not matched to a gene: 9. CDR1 is SEHNR, CDR2 FQNEAQ, per germline (reference sequence). This CDR3 has 15 amino acids. TCRdb re-called the reads with MiXCR, one entry per CDR3 protein. The data show about 110,000 distinct CDR3 sequences, with around 28% seen just once and approximately 78% held by the top ten. This sample was taken from a study of T cell repertoires in cytomegalovirus infection. The receptor comes from a human donor in good health (CMV status not recorded). Some clones in this sample may be carry-over from other donors' samples. Specimen: CD8+ T cells from cultured PBMCs, collected from culture after CMV antigen stimulation. The chain carries TRBV7-9 and TRBJ2-7; 8 bases map to TRBD1. CDR3 nucleotides: TGTGCCAGCAGCTTCGTCAGGACAGGGCTGGACGAGCAGTACTTC. Translated: CASSFVRTGLDEQYF.